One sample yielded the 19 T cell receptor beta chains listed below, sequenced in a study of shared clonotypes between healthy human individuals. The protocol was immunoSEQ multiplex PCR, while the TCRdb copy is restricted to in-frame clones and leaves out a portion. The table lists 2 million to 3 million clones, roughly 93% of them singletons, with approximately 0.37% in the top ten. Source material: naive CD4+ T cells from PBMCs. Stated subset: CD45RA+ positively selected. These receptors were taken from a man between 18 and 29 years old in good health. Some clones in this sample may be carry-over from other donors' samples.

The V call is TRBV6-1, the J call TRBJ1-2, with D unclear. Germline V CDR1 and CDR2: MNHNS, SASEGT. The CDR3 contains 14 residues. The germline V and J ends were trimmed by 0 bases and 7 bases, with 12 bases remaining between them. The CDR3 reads CASSEAGRPSGYTF. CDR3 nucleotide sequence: TGTGCCAGCAGTGAAGCGGGCAGACCTAGTGGCTACACCTTC.

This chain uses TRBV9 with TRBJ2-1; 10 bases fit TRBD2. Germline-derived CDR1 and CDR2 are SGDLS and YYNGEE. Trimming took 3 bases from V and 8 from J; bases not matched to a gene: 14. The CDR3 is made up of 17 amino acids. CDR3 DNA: TGTGCCAGCAGCGCGGCTTTTATGGCTAGCGGGAGCCATGAGCAGTTCTTC. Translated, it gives CASSAAFMASGSHEQFF.

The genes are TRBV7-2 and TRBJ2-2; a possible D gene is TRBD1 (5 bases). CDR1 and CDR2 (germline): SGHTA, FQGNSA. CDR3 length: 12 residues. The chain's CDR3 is CASGQNTGELFF. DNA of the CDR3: TGTGCGTCTGGACAGAACACCGGGGAGCTGTTTTTT.

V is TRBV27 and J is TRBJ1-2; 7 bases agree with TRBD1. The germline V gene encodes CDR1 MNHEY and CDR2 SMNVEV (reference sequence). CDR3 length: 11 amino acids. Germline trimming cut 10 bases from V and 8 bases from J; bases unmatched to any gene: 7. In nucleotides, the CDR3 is TGTGCCACCAAGGGGGCGCGGGGCTACACCTTC. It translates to CATKGARGYTF.

The CDR3 nucleotides are TGTGCCAGCAGTGGGATGGGGCAGGGTAGACAGCCCCAGCATTTT. Protein product: CASSGMGQGRQPQHF. J is TRBJ1-5 and V is TRBV28; possible D gene TRBD1, 5 bases. Germline CDR1 is MDHEN and CDR2 is SYDVKM. The CDR3 spans 15 residues. V was shortened by 5 bases and J by 7 bases, with 18 bases between the two germline ends.

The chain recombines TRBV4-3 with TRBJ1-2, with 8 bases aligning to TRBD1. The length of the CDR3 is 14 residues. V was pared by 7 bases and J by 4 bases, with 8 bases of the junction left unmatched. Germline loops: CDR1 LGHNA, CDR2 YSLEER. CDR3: CASNPAQGGYGYTF. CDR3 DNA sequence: TGCGCCAGCAACCCAGCACAGGGGGGCTATGGCTACACCTTC.

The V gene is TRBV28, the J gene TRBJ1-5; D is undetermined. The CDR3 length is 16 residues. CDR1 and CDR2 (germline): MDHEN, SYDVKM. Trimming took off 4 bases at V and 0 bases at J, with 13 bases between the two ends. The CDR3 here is CASSSRVLTSNQPQHF. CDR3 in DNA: TGTGCCAGCAGTTCCCGGGTCTTAACTAGCAATCAGCCCCAGCATTTT.

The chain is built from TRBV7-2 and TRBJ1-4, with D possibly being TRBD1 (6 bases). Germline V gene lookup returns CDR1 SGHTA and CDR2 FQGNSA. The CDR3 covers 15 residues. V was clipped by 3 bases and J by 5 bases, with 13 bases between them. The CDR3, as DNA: TGTGCCAGCAGCTTTCGGGGGGCGGTAAATGAAAAACTGTTTTTT. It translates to CASSFRGAVNEKLFF.

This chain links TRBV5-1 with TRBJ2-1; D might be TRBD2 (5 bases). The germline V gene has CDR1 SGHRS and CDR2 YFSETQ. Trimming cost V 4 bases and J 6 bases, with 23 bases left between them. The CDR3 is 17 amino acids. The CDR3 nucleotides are TGCGCCAGCAGCCGCACCGCCGTAAGCGGTCCACTCAATGAGCAGTTCTTC. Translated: CASSRTAVSGPLNEQFF. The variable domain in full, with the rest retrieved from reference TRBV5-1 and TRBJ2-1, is KAGVTQTPRYLIKTRGQQVTLSCSPISGHRSVSWYQQTPGQGLQFLFEYFSETQRNKGNFPGRFSGRQFSNSRSEMNVSTLELGDSALYLCASSRTAVSGPLNEQFFGPGTRLTVL.

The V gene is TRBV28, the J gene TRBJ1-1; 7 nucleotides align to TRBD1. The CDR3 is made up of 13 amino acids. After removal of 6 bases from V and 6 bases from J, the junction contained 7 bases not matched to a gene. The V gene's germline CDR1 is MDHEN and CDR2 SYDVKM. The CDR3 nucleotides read TGTGCCAGCAGCCAGGGGGGGGCCGCTGAAGCTTTCTTT. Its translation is CASSQGGAAEAFF.

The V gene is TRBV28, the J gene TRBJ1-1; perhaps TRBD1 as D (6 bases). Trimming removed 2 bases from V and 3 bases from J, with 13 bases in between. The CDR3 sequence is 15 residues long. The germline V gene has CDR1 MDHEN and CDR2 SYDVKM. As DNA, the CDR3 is TGTGCCAGCAGTTTAGAAGGGGGGGAGGACACTGAAGCTTTCTTT. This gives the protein CASSLEGGEDTEAFF.

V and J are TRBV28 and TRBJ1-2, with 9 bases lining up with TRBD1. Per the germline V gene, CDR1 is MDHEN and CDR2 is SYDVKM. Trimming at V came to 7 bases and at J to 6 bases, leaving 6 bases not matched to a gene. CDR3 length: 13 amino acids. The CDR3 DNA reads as TGTGCCAGCACTGGAGACAGGGGGGATGGCTACACCTTC. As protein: CASTGDRGDGYTF.

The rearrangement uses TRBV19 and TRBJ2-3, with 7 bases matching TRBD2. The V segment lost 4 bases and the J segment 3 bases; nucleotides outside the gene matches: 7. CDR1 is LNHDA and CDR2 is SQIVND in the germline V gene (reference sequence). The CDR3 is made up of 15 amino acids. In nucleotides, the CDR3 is TGTGCCAGTAGTAGACCGGGACTAACGACAGATACGCAGTATTTT. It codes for CASSRPGLTTDTQYF.

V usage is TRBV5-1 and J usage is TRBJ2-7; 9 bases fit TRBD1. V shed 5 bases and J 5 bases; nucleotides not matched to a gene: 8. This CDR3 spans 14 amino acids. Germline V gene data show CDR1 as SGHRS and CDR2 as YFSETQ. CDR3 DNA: TGCGCCAGCAGGCCGGGGACAGGGATTGACGAGCAGTACTTC. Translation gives CASRPGTGIDEQYF. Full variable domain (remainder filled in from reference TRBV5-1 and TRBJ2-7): KAGVTQTPRYLIKTRGQQVTLSCSPISGHRSVSWYQQTPGQGLQFLFEYFSETQRNKGNFPGRFSGRQFSNSRSEMNVSTLELGDSALYLCASRPGTGIDEQYFGPGTRLTVT.

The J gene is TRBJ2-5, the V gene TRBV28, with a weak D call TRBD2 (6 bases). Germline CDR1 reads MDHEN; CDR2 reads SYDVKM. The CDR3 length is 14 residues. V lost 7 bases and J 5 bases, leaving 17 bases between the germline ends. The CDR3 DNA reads TGTGCCAGCATCCGGCCGGGGAGCGGGGAGACCCAGTACTTC. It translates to CASIRPGSGETQYF. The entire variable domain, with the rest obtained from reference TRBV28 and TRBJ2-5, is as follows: DVKVTQSSRYLVKRTGEKVFLECVQDMDHENMFWYRQDPGLGLRLIYFSYDVKMKEKGDIPEGYSVSREKKERFSLILESASTNQTSMYLCASIRPGSGETQYFGPGTRLLVL.

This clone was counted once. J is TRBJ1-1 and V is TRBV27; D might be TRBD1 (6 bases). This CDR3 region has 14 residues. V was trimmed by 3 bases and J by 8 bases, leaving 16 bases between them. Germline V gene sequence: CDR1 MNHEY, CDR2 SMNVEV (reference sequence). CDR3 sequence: CASSLAPPGQEAFF. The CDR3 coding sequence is TGTGCCAGCAGTTTGGCTCCCCCGGGACAAGAAGCTTTCTTT.

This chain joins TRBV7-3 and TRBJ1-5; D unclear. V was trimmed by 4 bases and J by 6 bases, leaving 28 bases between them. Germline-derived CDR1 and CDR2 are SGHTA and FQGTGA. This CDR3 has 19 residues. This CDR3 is CASSSLSSFFSSGGQPQHF. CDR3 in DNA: TGTGCCAGCAGCTCCCTTTCCTCTTTTTTCAGCAGTGGAGGTCAGCCCCAGCATTTT.

DNA of the CDR3: TGTGCCAGCAACGTTTATCGGACCAGCGGGAGAGGGGAGACCCAGTACTTC. The encoded protein is CASNVYRTSGRGETQYF. The rearrangement links TRBV28 to TRBJ2-5, with 8 bases matching TRBD2. This CDR3 has 17 residues. Germline V gene sequence: CDR1 MDHEN, CDR2 SYDVKM. J lost 5 bases, V lost 7 bases, and 18 bases had no gene match.

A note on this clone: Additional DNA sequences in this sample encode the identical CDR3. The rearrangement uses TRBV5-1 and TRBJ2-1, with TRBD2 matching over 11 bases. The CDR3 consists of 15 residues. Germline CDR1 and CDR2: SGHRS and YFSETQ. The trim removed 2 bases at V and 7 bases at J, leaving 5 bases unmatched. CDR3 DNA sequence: TGCGCCAGCAGCTTCGGGACTAGCGGTATGAATGAGCAGTTCTTC. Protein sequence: CASSFGTSGMNEQFF.